This T cell receptor (beta chain) was identified in a study of Ad26.COV2.S vaccination and SARS-CoV-2 variants. Noted treatment: approximately 18 received Ad26.COV2.S at low or high dose, single or two shots; roughly five received placebo; per-sample allocation not given. Samples came from day 63 after the first vaccine or placebo injection. The data were produced by immunoSEQ multiplex PCR, yet TCRdb's version contains in-frame clones alone and is incomplete. Here the sample spans about 400,000 clones, about 88% being singletons. The junction had 5 bases not matched to a gene; V was cut back by 5 bases and J by 3 bases. The CDR3 is 15 amino acids. The germline gives CDR1 SEHNR, CDR2 FQNEAQ (reference sequence).

The specimen was peripheral blood, collected in a trial of Ad26.COV2.S vaccine versus placebo. The gene calls are TRBV7-9 and TRBJ2-2; the match to TRBD1 covers 8 bases. The origin of this receptor is a person aged 18 to 59 who received the Ad26.COV2.S COVID-19 vaccine or a placebo. In DNA form, the CDR3 reads TGTGCCAGCAGCACTACAGGGGGTCACACCGGGGAGCTGTTTTTT. Translating gives CASSTTGGHTGELFF.